These T cell receptor beta chains were read from a single sample in a study of shared clonotypes between healthy human individuals. Clones were read by immunoSEQ multiplex PCR, and TCRdb kept only the in-frame ones, dropping some. The sample carries 200,000 to 250,000 clones, 60% to 70% recorded once. Sequencing input: memory CD4+ T cells sorted from blood. All receptors derive from a young man in good health. CDR3s include the opening cysteine and the closing phenylalanine or tryptophan. Fields, in order: V gene, clone size, J gene, D gene, CDR3 protein, CDR3 DNA. A D gene is named only where the DNA matches it firmly. Not all rows give a size; the values are once, few, many and, for expanded clones, a class.

TRBV29-1,-,TRBJ1-1,-,CSATSHHLMNTEAFF,TGCAGTGCGACGTCCCACCACCTCATGAACACTGAAGCTTTCTTT
TRBV28,-,TRBJ1-4,-,CASRAPDRNEKLFF,TGTGCCAGCAGGGCTCCAGACCGTAATGAAAAACTGTTTTTT
TRBV10-3,-,TRBJ2-3,TRBD1,CAITQGASPADTQYF,TGTGCCATCACTCAGGGGGCAAGTCCGGCAGATACGCAGTATTTT
TRBV6-1,-,TRBJ2-7,TRBD2,CASSEGAGALEQYF,TGTGCCAGCAGTGAAGGAGCGGGAGCACTCGAGCAGTACTTC
TRBV28,many,TRBJ2-2,TRBD2,CASRPGLGGELFF,TGTGCCAGCAGACCTGGACTAGGGGGGGAGCTGTTTTTT
TRBV29-1,-,TRBJ2-5,-,CSVNAVETQYF,TGCAGCGTCAACGCGGTTGAGACCCAGTACTTC
TRBV19,-,TRBJ2-1,-,CASSITSLTEQFF,TGTGCCAGTAGTATTACTAGCCTGACTGAGCAGTTCTTC
TRBV28,medium-sized,TRBJ1-2,-,CASTGGRDYGYTF,TGTGCCAGCACCGGGGGACGGGACTATGGCTACACCTTC
TRBV28,-,TRBJ2-1,-,CASTYTGSNEQFF,TGTGCCAGCACTTACACAGGGTCCAATGAGCAGTTCTTC
TRBV7-2,-,TRBJ2-1,TRBD2,CASSPRRTSWHAFF,TGTGCCAGCAGCCCTCGCCGGACTAGCTGGCACGCGTTCTTC
TRBV2,-,TRBJ1-5,-,CASSGQQGQPQHF,TGTGCCAGCAGTGGACAGCAGGGGCAGCCCCAGCATTTT
TRBV18,-,TRBJ1-5,-,CASSYQAAGGSNQPQHF,TGTGCCAGCTCATACCAGGCGGCGGGGGGTAGCAATCAGCCCCAGCATTTT
TRBV27,many,TRBJ2-6,-,CASSPSGANVLTF,TGTGCCAGCAGTCCATCTGGGGCCAACGTCCTGACTTTC
TRBV9,once,TRBJ2-4,-,CASSVVGAQGNIQYF,TGTGCCAGCAGCGTAGTTGGGGCTCAGGGGAACATTCAGTACTTC
TRBV6-5,-,TRBJ1-1,TRBD1,CASSRGTGGRTEAFF,TGTGCCAGCAGCCGAGGGACAGGGGGTAGGACTGAAGCTTTCTTT
TRBV6-1,-,TRBJ1-2,-,CASSEDRGRYFYGYTF,TGTGCCAGCAGTGAAGATAGGGGCCGATACTTCTATGGCTACACCTTC
TRBV5-4,-,TRBJ2-3,-,CASSLTPRDTQYF,TGTGCCAGCAGCCTGACACCTCGGGATACGCAGTATTTT
TRBV15,-,TRBJ2-1,TRBD1,CATSRLDRGKGRNEQFF,TGTGCCACCAGCAGATTGGACAGGGGAAAGGGGAGAAATGAGCAGTTCTTC
TRBV5-1,-,TRBJ1-2,TRBD1,CASSLATGGYGYTF,TGCGCCAGCAGCTTGGCAACAGGGGGGTATGGCTACACCTTC
TRBV7-2,once,TRBJ2-1,-,CASSQPQSLEQFF,TGTGCCAGCAGCCAACCCCAGAGTCTTGAGCAGTTCTTC
TRBV7-6,-,TRBJ2-1,-,CASSFESWDEQFF,TGTGCCAGCAGTTTCGAGTCCTGGGACGAGCAGTTCTTC
TRBV5-5,few,TRBJ2-5,-,CASSLRRGETQYF,TGTGCCAGCAGCTTACGAAGAGGGGAGACCCAGTACTTC
TRBV28,-,TRBJ2-7,TRBD2,CASSSKAGGFYEQYF,TGTGCCAGCAGTTCCAAGGCGGGAGGTTTCTACGAGCAGTACTTC
TRBV11-1,-,TRBJ2-2,-,CASSLNPGAATGELFF,TGTGCCAGCAGCTTAAATCCGGGGGCGGCCACCGGGGAGCTGTTTTTT
TRBV15,few,TRBJ2-5,-,CATSRVEETQYF,TGTGCCACCAGCCGAGTAGAAGAGACCCAGTACTTC
TRBV11-2,-,TRBJ2-1,-,CASRGQGREQFF,TGTGCCAGCAGAGGCCAGGGGCGGGAGCAGTTCTTC
TRBV6-5,-,TRBJ2-7,TRBD1,CASRPTGVGEQYF,TGTGCCAGCAGACCTACAGGGGTGGGCGAGCAGTACTTC
TRBV12-5,many,TRBJ2-3,-,CASGLKGSGTQYF,TGTGCTAGTGGTTTAAAGGGGTCCGGTACGCAGTATTTT
TRBV4-3,-,TRBJ2-2,TRBD2,CASSTSVGPGELFF,TGCGCCAGCAGCACTAGCGTGGGCCCCGGGGAGCTGTTTTTT
TRBV19,-,TRBJ2-5,TRBD1,CASSITGGWETQYF,TGTGCCAGTAGTATCACAGGGGGCTGGGAGACCCAGTACTTC
TRBV6-5,-,TRBJ1-1,-,CASRFTENTEAFF,TGTGCCAGCAGGTTTACAGAGAACACTGAAGCTTTCTTT
TRBV2,-,TRBJ2-5,-,CASSERAGSETQYF,TGTGCCAGCAGTGAAAGGGCGGGTTCGGAGACCCAGTACTTC
TRBV5-1,-,TRBJ2-5,TRBD2,CASSLAGGPYETQYF,TGCGCCAGCAGCCTAGCGGGAGGGCCTTATGAGACCCAGTACTTC
TRBV13,-,TRBJ2-7,-,CASSLIGGWRNKRGDFYEQYF,TGTGCCAGCAGCTTAATCGGTGGGTGGAGGAATAAAAGGGGGGACTTCTACGAGCAGTACTTC
TRBV20-1,-,TRBJ1-3,-,CSAGRVDTIYF,TGCAGTGCTGGAAGGGTCGACACCATATATTTT
TRBV2,few,TRBJ2-6,-,CASSISGANVLTF,TGTGCCAGCTCCATCTCTGGGGCCAACGTCCTGACTTTC
TRBV11-2,-,TRBJ2-1,-,CASSTRTSHEQFF,TGTGCCAGCAGCACTCGGACCAGCCATGAGCAGTTCTTC
TRBV18,few,TRBJ2-7,-,CASSLPLYEQYF,TGTGCCAGCTCACTTCCCCTCTACGAGCAGTACTTC
TRBV27,once,TRBJ1-3,TRBD1,CASSLIGGYGNTIYF,TGTGCCAGCAGTTTAATAGGGGGCTACGGAAACACCATATATTTT
TRBV9,few,TRBJ1-2,-,CASSAQSWGASGGYTF,TGTGCCAGCAGCGCGCAGTCCTGGGGCGCATCGGGCGGCTACACCTTC
TRBV29-1,few,TRBJ1-1,-,CSVGAGWGMNTEAFF,TGCAGCGTTGGTGCGGGGTGGGGGATGAACACTGAAGCTTTCTTT